The sequence of this TCR beta chain was determined in a study of post-analysis software for immune sequencing data. Study summary: Relapsing-remitting, secondary progressive and progressive-relapsing courses of multiple sclerosis were included. Findings and caveats of the study: Five TRBV segments appeared more often in patients than in controls, and TRBV5-6, TRBV5-1 and TRBV20-1 were among these. Controls' normalized Chao1 diversity significantly exceeded that of multiple sclerosis patients. Samples prepared in the same batch strongly co-clustered by F measure.

Prepared libraries of TCR beta cDNA carried unique molecular identifiers. The yield from roughly 1 to 10 million T cells was some 500,000 cDNA molecules in total. TCRdb processed the PCR reads anew with MiXCR; each CDR3 protein has one entry. This sample has about 770,000 distinct CDR3 sequences; around 46% occur once, and the top ten carry 4.9%. A word on this clonotype: The antigen is not known.

Trimming cost V 10 bases and J 3 bases, with 15 bases left between them. CDR3 length: 13 residues. Germline CDR1 reads ENHRY; CDR2 reads SYGVKD. The chain links TRBV10-3 to TRBJ1-1; D unresolved. The sequence was collected from a girl aged 10 to 17 with multiple sclerosis. The sample taken for sequencing was blood. CDR3 sequence reads: CATRDWLDTEAFF. The DNA of the CDR3 is TGTGCCACCCGGGATTGGCTGGACACTGAAGCTTTCTTT.